The following is a T cell receptor beta chain sequence with its context. This clone was seen just once. No cognate antigen has been identified for it. No per-base quality is available; no much larger clone lies one base away. Here V drops 1 base and J drops 6 bases, and the junction holds 11 bases not matched to any gene. CDR1 and CDR2 (SEHNR, FQNEAQ) derive from the germline V gene (reference sequence). The CDR3 runs 16 residues from the cysteine to the phenylalanine. Only the CDR3 DNA is retained, 48 bases long and in frame from the first base. Collaborating institutions collected whole blood in K2EDTA tubes following their own protocols. For TCRbeta analysis, collaborators shipped samples as frozen whole blood, isolated PBMCs, or DNA extracted from either of those sample types. The sample belongs to a study of blood T cell repertoires in COVID-19 (TCRdb year 2020). The study in broad terms: Samples covering the acute and convalescent phases of COVID-19 were provided by collaborators in the United States, Italy and Spain. The prospective study material was composed of cDNA or gDNA derived from T cells, B-cell-depleted T cells, or PBMCs. Deeply sampled blood TCRbeta repertoires from subjects exposed to, actively infected with, or recovered from COVID-19 were included in the dataset. The repertoires were released in a freely available public database meant as a resource for research on the immune response to SARS-CoV-2. Samples came from the ongoing ImmuneRACE study (first 160 participants) plus 1,254 subjects from 6 global collaborators. A de-identified subject ID, COVID-19 status, age in years and sex were almost always included in the sample metadata. Where available, HLA class I and class II types were obtained from metadata supplied by the sample provider rather than from assay-based typing. The paper's findings and limits, for the study overall: The amount of clinical and demographic metadata varied by source and participant and was provided uncurated.

The immunoSEQ Assay, a bias-controlled multiplex PCR, was used to amplify TCRbeta CDR3 regions from genomic DNA. The source study handled its data this way. Within the assay, amplification of reference gene primers was used to estimate how many nucleated cells each sample contained. To quantify the absolute abundance of each unique TCRbeta CDR3 rearrangement, sequence reads were collapsed and filtered. For each sample, productive Simpson clonality was calculated as the square root of Simpson's diversity index across productive rearrangements. In TCRdb, the immuneACCESS table is reduced to in-frame sequences with V and J assigned. These tables do not hold every clone; where another copy was compared, an unresolved V gene accounts for under half, and the others remain unexplained. Clonal size and the V and J genes are those of that table, whereas D and trimming came from the DNA. The table for this sample lists fewer than 45,000 clones; around four fifths of them were counted only once. The ten most abundant clones make up around 5% of the sample.

Here the chain combines TRBV7-9 and TRBJ2-7; TRBD2 agrees with 8 junctional bases. The TCR originated in a man aged 45-65 years with active COVID-19. Sequenced input: peripheral blood. The CDR3 amino acid sequence is: CASSLVGGLVSGEQYF. The base sequence is TGTGCCAGCAGCTTAGTCGGGGGACTAGTAAGCGGCGAGCAGTACTTC.